This T cell receptor beta chain was identified in a study of low-dose radiotherapy and immunotherapy resistance in tumors. First-strand cDNA used TRAV- and TRBV-specific primers, covering alpha and beta chains. Using a constant-region primer together with a V-primer adapter, TCRs were subjected to roughly 18 PCR cycles of amplification. TCRdb reanalysed the reads using MiXCR and keeps one entry per CDR3 protein. The table has nearly 60,000 distinct CDR3 sequences, 20% to 25% seen once. Noted time point: after trial treatment. Treatment in this sample: LDRT plus nivolumab, ipilimumab, low-dose cyclophosphamide and aspirin (RACIN trial). Comment on this clonotype: A read error is the likely source, as a far larger clone sits one nucleotide away.

V gave up 5 bases and J gave up 2 bases; unmatched junction bases: 3. There are 15 residues in the CDR3. Germline CDR1 reads MNHEY; CDR2 reads SVGAGI. This specimen consisted of PBMCs, obtained after low-dose radiotherapy plus immunotherapy. The chain has TRBV6-5 and TRBJ2-7, with 13 bases identical to TRBD2. The TCR comes from a male donor with prostate cancer. CDR3 loop: CASSVGTSGTYEQYF. CDR3 bases: TGTGCCAGCAGTGTCGGGACTAGCGGGACCTACGAGCAGTACTTC.